This T cell receptor (beta chain) was captured by sequencing in a study of CD8 T cell repertoires and HIV-1 epitope variants. Study information: Control wells had CMV/EBV/flu peptides, negative Ebola AY9, or no peptide. An approximately 10-day culture received IL-2, IL-7 and IL-15 on days 3 and 7.

Using immunoSEQ multiplex PCR, the repertoire was profiled, and TCRdb retains in-frame clones only, with some absent. In the table there are thousands of clones, 55% to 70% of which are singletons. This CDR3 spans 14 amino acids. V was clipped by 3 bases and J by 0 bases, with 6 bases between them. Germline V gene data show CDR1 as MDHEN and CDR2 as SYDVKM. Details on this clone: Its target is unknown.

Sequenced sample: cultured CD8+ T cells derived from PBMCs. This clonotype was sampled from a male donor with HIV. The chain is built from TRBV28 and TRBJ2-1; D unresolved. The CDR3 reads CASSFRSSYNEQFF. In nucleotides, the CDR3 is TGTGCCAGCAGTTTTCGGAGCTCCTACAATGAGCAGTTCTTC.